The 11 T cell receptor beta chains below come from one sample, sequenced in a study of control samples from healthy donors and cancer patients. TCRdb's table, derived via immunoSEQ multiplex PCR, lists solely in-frame clones and lacks some. The table lists 150,000 or so clones, more than 85% of them singletons, with around 5.4% in the top ten. Sample: blood. Receptor source: a young man in good health.

The genes are TRBV6-1 and TRBJ1-3; 7 bases fit TRBD1. From germline, CDR1 is MNHNS and CDR2 SASEGT. CDR3 length equals 14 residues. V gave up 7 bases and J gave up 2 bases; unmatched junction bases: 5. CDR3 in amino acids: CASIPGTAGNTIYF. As DNA, the CDR3 is TGTGCCAGCATCCCCGGGACAGCTGGAAACACCATATATTTT.

This rearrangement joins TRBV4-1 to TRBJ1-3; D is unresolved. CDR1 and CDR2 (germline): MGHRA, YSYEKL. The V end was cut by 0 bases, the J end by 0 bases, with 9 bases between. The CDR3 contains 16 residues. CDR3 amino acids: CASSQDAPVSGNTIYF. CDR3 coding DNA: TGCGCCAGCAGCCAAGACGCACCCGTCTCTGGAAACACCATATATTTT.

The chain employs TRBV11-2 and TRBJ1-1, with 7 bases that match TRBD1. The CDR3 loop spans 15 amino acids. CDR1 and CDR2 (germline): SGHAT, FQNNGV. Trimming at V came to 4 bases and at J to 1 base, leaving 6 bases not matched to a gene. CDR3 residues: CASSSLTGKNTEAFF. CDR3 DNA: TGTGCCAGCAGCTCCCTGACAGGGAAGAACACTGAAGCTTTCTTT.

The V gene is TRBV15, the J gene TRBJ2-5; D not certain. V dropped 3 bases and J dropped 5 bases, with 13 bases sitting between them. The CDR3 is 14 residues long. CDR1 is LNHNV, CDR2 YYDKDF, per germline (reference sequence). The CDR3 sequence is CATSRAPFVETQYF. CDR3 DNA sequence: TGTGCCACCAGCAGGGCCCCTTTTGTGGAGACCCAGTACTTC.

V usage is TRBV3-1 (or the pseudogene TRBV3-2) and J usage is TRBJ1-6, with D unresolved. Germline V CDR1 and CDR2: LGHDT, YNNKEL (reference sequence). This CDR3 has 13 residues. With 1 base removed from V and 14 bases from J, the gap between germline ends came to 12 bases. CDR3: CASSQGPISTLHF. As DNA, the CDR3 is TGTGCCAGCAGCCAAGGCCCAATCAGCACCCTCCACTTT.

The chain has TRBV10-3 and TRBJ2-5; D is tentatively TRBD1 or TRBD2 (6 bases each). V was trimmed by 3 bases and J by 1 base, leaving 15 bases between them. The CDR3 has 16 amino acids. The germline V gene encodes CDR1 ENHRY and CDR2 SYGVKD. CDR3: CAISDLSKGGQETQYF. CDR3 nucleotides: TGTGCCATCAGTGACCTTAGTAAGGGGGGCCAAGAGACCCAGTACTTC.

The chain joins TRBV2 to TRBJ2-3; no reliable D call. This CDR3 has 15 amino acids. CDR1 and CDR2 from the germline V gene are SNHLY and FYNNEI. V shed 4 bases and J shed 5 bases, with 16 bases lying between them. CDR3 nucleotide sequence: TGTGCCAGCAGTGTCAACAACCCTCCGGGAGATACGCAGTATTTT. Residues: CASSVNNPPGDTQYF.

The V gene is TRBV4-3, the J gene TRBJ2-2, with 7 positions matching TRBD2. V shed 0 bases, J shed 0 bases, and the junction held 1 base outside the gene matches. The length of the CDR3 is 16 residues. Per germline, CDR1 LGHNA and CDR2 YSLEER. This chain's CDR3 is CASSQESGANTGELFF. DNA for the CDR3: TGCGCCAGCAGCCAAGAAAGCGGGGCGAACACCGGGGAGCTGTTTTTT.

J is TRBJ2-1 and V is TRBV27; TRBD2 agrees at 15 bases. The CDR3 loop spans 17 amino acids. The ends lost 11 bases at V and 1 base at J; junction bases unmatched: 9. CDR1 and CDR2 from the germline V gene are MNHEY and SMNVEV (reference sequence). Written as DNA, the CDR3 is TGTGCCTCTTCCGGGACTAGCGGGGGGAGGTCCTACAATGAGCAGTTCTTC. Translation gives CASSGTSGGRSYNEQFF.

The chain couples TRBV28 to TRBJ2-1, with 7 bases aligning to TRBD1. This CDR3 has 15 residues. Germline CDR1 reads MDHEN; CDR2 reads SYDVKM. Trimming cost V 6 bases and J 10 bases; bases outside gene matches: 15. The CDR3 is CASRLNRGRGGEQFF. In DNA, the CDR3 is TGTGCCAGCAGGCTAAACAGGGGCCGAGGTGGAGAGCAGTTCTTC. The full variable domain, its missing parts supplied by reference TRBV28 and TRBJ2-1, is DVKVTQSSRYLVKRTGEKVFLECVQDMDHENMFWYRQDPGLGLRLIYFSYDVKMKEKGDIPEGYSVSREKKERFSLILESASTNQTSMYLCASRLNRGRGGEQFFGPGTRLTVL.

V and J are TRBV6-6 and TRBJ1-6, with TRBD1 identical over 8 bases. CDR1 is MNHNY, CDR2 SVGAGI, per germline (reference sequence). J lost 10 bases, V lost 5 bases, and 16 bases had no gene match. This CDR3 contains 17 residues. The CDR3 here is CASSLLPRTGFESPLHF. In DNA form, the CDR3 reads TGTGCCAGCAGTCTACTGCCTAGGACAGGGTTTGAGTCACCCCTCCACTTT.